A selection of T cell receptor beta chains follows, all from one sample in a study of blood T cell repertoires in COVID-19. Sequenced by immunoSEQ multiplex PCR; TCRdb stores in-frame clones only, minus some. The data show just under 300,000 clones, about 88% seen once. The material sequenced was peripheral blood. Receptor source: a man between 65 and 79 years old with acute or convalescent COVID-19. Each CDR3 is given without its conserved first and last residue.

ASSFSADTQY,TRBJ2-3,TRBV5-1
ATSGPTQETQY,TRBJ2-5,TRBV15
ASSIRTSAYNEQF,TRBJ2-1,TRBV19
ASSPSWRGNQPQH,TRBJ1-5,TRBV18
ASSPSQADTGELF,TRBJ2-2,TRBV2
ASRFDRINTEAF,TRBJ1-1,TRBV28
ASSQLAGAEQY,TRBJ2-7,TRBV5-1
ASSLVSRVNEQF,TRBJ2-1,TRBV5-1
ASSLNLRVGPDTQY,TRBJ2-3,TRBV7-8
ASSSGTSGVTDTQY,TRBJ2-3,TRBV7-9
ASSEGQARNTIY,TRBJ1-3,TRBV6-1
ASGTGSSYNSPLH,TRBJ1-6,TRBV7-2
ASSQGETRGEAF,TRBJ1-1,TRBV3-1/TRBV3-2
AWKAQGPYEQY,TRBJ2-7,TRBV30
ASSLTEGGHTGELF,TRBJ2-2,TRBV28
ASSSVRHEQF,TRBJ2-1,TRBV12-3/TRBV12-4
ASSTTGSGRSTDTQY,TRBJ2-3,TRBV5-1
ASSVATGGYGYT,TRBJ1-2,TRBV5-1
ASSLRGRRGTGELF,TRBJ2-2,TRBV11-1
ASSVTQGTEAF,TRBJ1-1,TRBV9
ASSLKANTEAF,TRBJ1-1,TRBV5-1
ASRQSAAGRVDYGYT,TRBJ1-2,TRBV28
ASSYLERGGQETQY,TRBJ2-5,TRBV6-6
ASSDSSYEQY,TRBJ2-7,TRBV18
ASSVVGGVPRNEQF,TRBJ2-1,TRBV9
ASSPGGGLQETQY,TRBJ2-5,TRBV6-5
ASRGLQGTEAF,TRBJ1-1,TRBV12-3/TRBV12-4
ATTGTPTDNQPQH,TRBJ1-5,TRBV6-5
ASSRGQETQY,TRBJ2-5,TRBV6-6
ASKWGDQETQY,TRBJ2-5,TRBV6-5
ASSLGDSFYEQY,TRBJ2-7,TRBV5-1